Listed below are T cell receptor beta chains from one sample, sequenced in a study of blood T cells in healthy people across ages. A single record per CDR3 protein comes from TCRdb applying MiXCR to the 5' RACE reads. The sample comprises about 670,000 distinct CDR3 sequences, 45% to 60% of which are singletons, and approximately 15% rests with the top ten. The sequenced sample consisted of blood. Receptors were obtained from a woman at least 80 years old in good health. Each CDR3 is given with its conserved first and last residue.

J: TRBJ2-3
V: TRBV10-3
CDR3: CAIREGNTQYF

J: TRBJ2-3
V: TRBV29-1
CDR3: CSAEILLRGGRYTQYF

J: TRBJ1-2
V: TRBV15
CDR3: CATSVQSNYGYTF

J: TRBJ2-1
V: TRBV12-3/TRBV12-4
CDR3: CASSSRVAHEQFF

J: TRBJ1-6
V: TRBV27
CDR3: CASSPLGGNSPLHF

J: TRBJ2-5
V: TRBV7-2
CDR3: CASSLVPSPTRETQYF

J: TRBJ1-2
V: TRBV2
CDR3: CASSRKGYDGYTF

J: TRBJ1-3
V: TRBV12-3/TRBV12-4
CDR3: CASRPDSPGNTIYF

J: TRBJ2-7
V: TRBV18
CDR3: CASSPGDRVNEQYF

J: TRBJ2-7
V: TRBV2
CDR3: CASSERGMGSYEQYF

J: TRBJ2-1
V: TRBV7-2
CDR3: CASSLAVGGIYNEQFF

J: TRBJ2-7
V: TRBV27
CDR3: CASKTASSYEQYF

J: TRBJ2-7
V: TRBV18
CDR3: CASSRGTSGRSYEQYF

J: TRBJ1-2
V: TRBV2
CDR3: CASSEASFNYGYTF

J: TRBJ2-1
V: TRBV6-6
CDR3: CASNGRNEQFF

J: NA
V: TRBV20-1
CDR3: CSARGRRKGAYNEQYF

J: TRBJ2-4
V: TRBV4-1
CDR3: CASSQDTGGGFKNIQYF